This T cell receptor (beta chain) appears in the sequencing data of a study of CD8 T cells in ankylosing spondylitis. Whole-study results and caveats: What seemed typical of ankylosing spondylitis blood was a TCR beta motif built from roughly 8 highly homologous variants.

MiXCR, run by TCRdb on the 5' RACE reads, gives a single entry per CDR3 protein. In the table there are fewer than 650,000 distinct CDR3 sequences, roughly 13% of which are singletons. A remark on this clonotype: What it recognizes is unknown.

The V and J ends lost 1 base and 2 bases respectively, with 8 bases between them. This CDR3 contains 14 residues. The germline V gene encodes CDR1 SNHLY and CDR2 FYNNEI. Sequenced input: blood, either unsorted or a sorted T cell fraction (not recorded which). The chain recombines TRBV2 with TRBJ1-1, with D possibly matching TRBD1 (5 bases). This TCR was sampled from a male donor with ankylosing spondylitis. The CDR3 region has the DNA TGTGCCAGCAGTGAAGAACAGGCAAACACTGAAGCTTTCTTT. This encodes CASSEEQANTEAFF. The full variable domain, completed using reference TRBV2 and TRBJ1-1, is EPEVTQTPSHQVTQMGQEVILRCVPISNHLYFYWYRQILGQKVEFLVSFYNNEISEKSEIFDDQFSVERPDGSNFTLKIRSTKLEDSAMYFCASSEEQANTEAFFGQGTRLTVV.